This TCR beta chain was obtained from a study of blood T cell repertoires in COVID-19. Study context: COVID-19 samples from acute and convalescent phases originated in the United States, Italy and Spain.

With 4 bases removed from V and 4 bases from J, the gap between germline ends came to 9 bases. CDR1 is SGHDT, CDR2 YYEEEE, per germline. The CDR3 is 12 residues long. Seattle participants joined during active infection and were tracked over time. Sequencing used immunoSEQ multiplex PCR; TCRdb keeps in-frame clones, though not all of them. The data contain 28,000 or so clones, approximately 85% of them singletons. The clonotype comes from a man aged 55 to 70 with COVID-19, enrolled during active disease. Material for sequencing was peripheral blood. The rearrangement joins TRBV5-6 to TRBJ2-7; D perhaps matches TRBD1 (6 bases). In DNA, the CDR3 is TGTGCCAGCAGCATTGGACAGTACGAGCAGTACTTC. Protein sequence: CASSIGQYEQYF.